This T cell receptor (beta chain) is from a study of T cell responses to AZD1222 COVID-19 vaccine. TCRdb's table, derived via immunoSEQ multiplex PCR, lists solely in-frame clones and lacks some. The sample gives roughly 92,000 clones, roughly 91% of which show up once; around 5% is in the top ten. V was shortened by 1 base and J by 2 bases, with 5 bases between the two germline ends. The CDR3 contains 14 residues. Germline loops: CDR1 SEHNR, CDR2 FQNEAQ (reference sequence). The origin of this receptor is an adult who received the AZD1222 COVID-19 vaccine. The sequenced sample was peripheral blood, obtained 28 days after the second AZD1222 dose. The gene calls are TRBV7-9 and TRBJ1-4; no definite D call. The CDR3: CASSLVQTNEKLFF. The CDR3 DNA is TGTGCCAGCAGCTTAGTGCAGACTAATGAAAAACTGTTTTTT.